The T cell receptor (beta chain) under discussion was sequenced for a study of T cell repertoires in cytomegalovirus infection. About the study: Carrying CMV and the relevant HLA type showed in public TCR beta signatures.

Whole-study findings and limits: Carriers of CMV plus the relevant HLA were identified by cumulative public TCR beta family frequency. The response measured ex vivo was dominated by TCR beta clonotypes (HLA-C-restricted and CMV-specific).

V was pared by 6 bases and J by 4 bases, with 20 bases between. Germline V gene data show CDR1 as DFQATT and CDR2 as SNEGSKA (reference sequence). This CDR3 spans 15 amino acids. This clonotype was detected a few times. Antigen specificity is unknown. A single record per CDR3 protein comes from TCRdb applying MiXCR to the reads. The sample has 200,000 to 300,000 distinct CDR3 sequences; around 13% are singletons. The TCR was taken from a human donor in good health (CMV status not recorded). Some clones in this sample may be carry-over from other donors' samples. The chain is built from TRBV20-1 and TRBJ2-3, with D perhaps being TRBD1 or TRBD2 (6 bases each). Sequences were obtained from PBMCs. The CDR3: CSAKRGGGWADTQYF. The CDR3 region has the DNA TGCAGTGCCAAAAGAGGAGGGGGGTGGGCAGATACGCAGTATTTT.